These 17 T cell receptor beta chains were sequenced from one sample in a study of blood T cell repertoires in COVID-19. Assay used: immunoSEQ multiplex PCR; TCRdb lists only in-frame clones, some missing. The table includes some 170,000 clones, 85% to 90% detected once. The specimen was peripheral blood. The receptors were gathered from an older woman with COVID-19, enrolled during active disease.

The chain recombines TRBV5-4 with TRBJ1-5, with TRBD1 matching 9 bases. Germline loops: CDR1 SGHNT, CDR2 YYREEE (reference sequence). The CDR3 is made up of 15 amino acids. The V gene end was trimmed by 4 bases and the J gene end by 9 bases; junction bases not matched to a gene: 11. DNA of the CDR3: TGTGCCAGCAGCGAGGACAGGGGATCCCAATCGCCCCAGCATTTT. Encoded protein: CASSEDRGSQSPQHF.

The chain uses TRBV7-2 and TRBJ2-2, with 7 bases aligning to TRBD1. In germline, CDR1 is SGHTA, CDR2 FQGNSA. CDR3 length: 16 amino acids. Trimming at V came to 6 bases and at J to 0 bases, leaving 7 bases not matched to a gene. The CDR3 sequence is CASRRTGTANTGELFF. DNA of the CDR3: TGTGCCAGCAGACGTACCGGGACAGCGAACACCGGGGAGCTGTTTTTT.

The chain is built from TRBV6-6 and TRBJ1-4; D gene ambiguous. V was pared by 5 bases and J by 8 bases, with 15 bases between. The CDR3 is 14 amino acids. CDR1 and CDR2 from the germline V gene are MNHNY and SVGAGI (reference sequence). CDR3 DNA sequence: TGTGCCAGCAGTGGTGCTGGCACCCCAGAAAAACTGTTTTTT. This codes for CASSGAGTPEKLFF.

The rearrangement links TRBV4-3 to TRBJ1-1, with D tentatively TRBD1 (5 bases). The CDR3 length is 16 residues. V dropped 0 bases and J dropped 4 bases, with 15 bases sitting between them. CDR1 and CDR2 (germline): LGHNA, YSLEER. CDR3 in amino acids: CASSQDRPGWVTEAFF. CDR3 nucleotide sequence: TGCGCCAGCAGCCAAGATCGTCCAGGGTGGGTCACTGAAGCTTTCTTT.

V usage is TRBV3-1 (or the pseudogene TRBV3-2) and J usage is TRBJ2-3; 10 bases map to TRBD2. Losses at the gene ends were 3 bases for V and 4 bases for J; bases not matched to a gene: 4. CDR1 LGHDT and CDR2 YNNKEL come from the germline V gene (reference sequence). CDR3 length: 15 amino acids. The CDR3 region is CASSHGTSAADTQYF. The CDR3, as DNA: TGTGCCAGCAGCCACGGGACTAGCGCGGCAGATACGCAGTATTTT.

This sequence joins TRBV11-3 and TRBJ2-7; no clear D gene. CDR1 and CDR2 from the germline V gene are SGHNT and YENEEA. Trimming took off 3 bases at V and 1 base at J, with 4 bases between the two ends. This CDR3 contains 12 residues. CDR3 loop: CASSFTSYEQYF. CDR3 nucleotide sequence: TGTGCCAGCAGCTTCACTTCCTACGAGCAGTACTTC.

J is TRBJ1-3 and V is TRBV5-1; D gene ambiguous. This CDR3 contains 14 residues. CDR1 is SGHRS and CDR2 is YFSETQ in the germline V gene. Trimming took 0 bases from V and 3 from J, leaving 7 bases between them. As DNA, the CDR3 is TGCGCCAGCAGCTTGGATGGGAGTGGAAACACCATATATTTT. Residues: CASSLDGSGNTIYF.

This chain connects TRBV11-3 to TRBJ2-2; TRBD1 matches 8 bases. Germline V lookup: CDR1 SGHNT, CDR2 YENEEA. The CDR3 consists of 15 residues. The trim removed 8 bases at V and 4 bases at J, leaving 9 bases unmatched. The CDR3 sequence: CASGDRGLPTGELFF. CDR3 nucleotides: TGTGCCAGCGGTGACAGGGGCCTACCCACCGGGGAGCTGTTTTTT.

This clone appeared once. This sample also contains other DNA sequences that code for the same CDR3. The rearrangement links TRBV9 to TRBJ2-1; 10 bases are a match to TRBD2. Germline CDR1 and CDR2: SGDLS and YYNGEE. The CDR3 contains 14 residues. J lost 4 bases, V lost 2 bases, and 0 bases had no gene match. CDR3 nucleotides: TGTGCCAGCAGCGTGACTAGCGGGTACAATGAGCAGTTCTTC. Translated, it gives CASSVTSGYNEQFF.

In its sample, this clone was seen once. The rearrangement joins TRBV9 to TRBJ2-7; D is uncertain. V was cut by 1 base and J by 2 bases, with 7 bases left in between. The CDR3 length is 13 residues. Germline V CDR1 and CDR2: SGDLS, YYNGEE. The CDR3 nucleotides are TGTGCCAGCAGCGTATCGGAGACCTACGAGCAGTACTTC. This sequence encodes CASSVSETYEQYF.

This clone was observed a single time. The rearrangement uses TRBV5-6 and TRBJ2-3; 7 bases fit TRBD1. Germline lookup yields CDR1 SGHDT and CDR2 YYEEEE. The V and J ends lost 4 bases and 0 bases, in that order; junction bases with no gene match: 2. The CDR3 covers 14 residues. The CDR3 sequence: CASSPDRSTDTQYF. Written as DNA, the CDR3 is TGTGCCAGCAGCCCGGACAGGAGCACAGATACGCAGTATTTT.

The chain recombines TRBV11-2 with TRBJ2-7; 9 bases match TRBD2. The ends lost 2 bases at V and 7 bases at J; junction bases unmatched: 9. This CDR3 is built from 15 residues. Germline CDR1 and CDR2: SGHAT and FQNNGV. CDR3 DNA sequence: TGTGCCAGCAGCTTAATGGCTAGCGGGGTAGGGGAGCAGTACTTC. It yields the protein CASSLMASGVGEQYF. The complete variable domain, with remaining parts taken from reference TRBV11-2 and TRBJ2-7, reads EAGVAQSPRYKIIEKRQSVAFWCNPISGHATLYWYQQILGQGPKLLIQFQNNGVVDDSQLPKDRFSAERLKGVDSTLKIQPAKLEDSAVYLCASSLMASGVGEQYFGPGTRLTVT.

CDR3 sequence reads: CASSSGTGVVGELFF. The DNA of the CDR3 is TGTGCCAGCAGCTCCGGGACAGGGGTGGTCGGGGAGCTGTTTTTT. The chain uses TRBV11-3 and TRBJ2-2, with 10 bases aligning to TRBD1. The ends lost 4 bases at V and 7 bases at J; junction bases unmatched: 6. Germline V gene sequence: CDR1 SGHNT, CDR2 YENEEA. The CDR3 runs to 15 residues.

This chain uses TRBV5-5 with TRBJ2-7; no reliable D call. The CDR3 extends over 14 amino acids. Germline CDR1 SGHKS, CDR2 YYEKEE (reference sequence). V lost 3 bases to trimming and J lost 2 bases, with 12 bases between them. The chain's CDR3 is CASSSGWAAYEQYF. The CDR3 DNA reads TGTGCCAGCAGCTCTGGGTGGGCAGCCTACGAGCAGTACTTC.

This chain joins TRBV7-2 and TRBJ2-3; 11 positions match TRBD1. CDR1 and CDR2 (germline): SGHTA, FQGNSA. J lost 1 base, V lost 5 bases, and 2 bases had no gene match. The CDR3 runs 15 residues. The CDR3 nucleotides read TGTGCCAGCAGCCGGACAGGGGGCGGCACAGATACGCAGTATTTT. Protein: CASSRTGGGTDTQYF.

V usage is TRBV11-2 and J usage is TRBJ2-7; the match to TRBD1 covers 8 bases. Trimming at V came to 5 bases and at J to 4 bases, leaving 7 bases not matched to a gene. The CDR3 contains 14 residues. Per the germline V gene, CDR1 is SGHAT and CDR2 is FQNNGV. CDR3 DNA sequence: TGTGCCAGCAGCCGAGACAGGGGTTTATACGAGCAGTACTTC. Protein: CASSRDRGLYEQYF.

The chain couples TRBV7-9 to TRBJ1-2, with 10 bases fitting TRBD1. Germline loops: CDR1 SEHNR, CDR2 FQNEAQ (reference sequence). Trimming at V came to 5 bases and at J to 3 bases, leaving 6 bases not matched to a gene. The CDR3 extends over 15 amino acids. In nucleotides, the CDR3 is TGTGCCAGCAGCAAAAGACAGGGGGCGGACTATGGCTACACCTTC. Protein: CASSKRQGADYGYTF.